Presented here are 20 T cell receptor beta chains from one specimen sequenced in a study of CD8 T cells in Susac syndrome. Random hexamers were used to reverse transcribe an amount of roughly 0.45 to 1 ug RNA. TCRdb re-called the immunoSEQ multiplex PCR reads through MiXCR, storing one row per CDR3 protein. The sample records over 300,000 distinct CDR3 sequences, about 90% being singletons. The sequenced sample was CD4+ T cells from PBMCs. The origin of the receptors is a human donor with multiple sclerosis.

This chain connects TRBV9 to TRBJ2-7; D gene ambiguous. In germline, CDR1 is SGDLS, CDR2 YYNGEE. Trimming took 4 bases from V and 0 from J, leaving 11 bases between them. This CDR3 contains 14 residues. CDR3 region: CASSPLPSSYEQYF. The CDR3 DNA reads as TGTGCCAGCAGCCCTCTCCCGAGCTCCTACGAGCAGTACTTC.

There are a few counts of this clonotype. This sequence joins TRBV6-2 or TRBV6-3 and TRBJ1-1; 7 bases match TRBD1. This CDR3 has 13 amino acids. The germline V gene has CDR1 MNHEY and CDR2 SVGEGT. The junction had 2 bases not matched to a gene; V was cut back by 3 bases and J by 4 bases. The CDR3 spells CASSYHRGTEAFF. The CDR3 DNA is TGTGCCAGCAGTTATCACAGGGGCACTGAAGCTTTCTTT.

CDR3 region: CAWRGGSTDTQYF. Written as DNA, the CDR3 is TGTGCCTGGAGGGGCGGTAGCACAGATACGCAGTATTTT. V usage is TRBV30 and J usage is TRBJ2-3, with D hard to call. V was pared by 3 bases and J by 0 bases, with 7 bases between. CDR1 and CDR2 (germline): GTSNPN, SVGIG (reference sequence). This CDR3 comprises 13 residues.

The chain is built from TRBV7-9 and TRBJ2-2; weak D call: TRBD1 (5 bases). Germline CDR1 is SEHNR and CDR2 is FQNEAQ (reference sequence). The CDR3 is 14 amino acids. V gave up 4 bases and J gave up 6 bases, with 12 bases separating them. CDR3 nucleotides: TGTGCCAGCAGCTGGGGCAAGGTCGCCGGGGAGCTGTTTTTT. Its translation: CASSWGKVAGELFF.

The rearrangement links TRBV5-1 to TRBJ2-3; D not resolved. This CDR3 contains 13 residues. CDR1 and CDR2 (germline): SGHRS, YFSETQ. Between the trimmed V and J ends, which lost 2 bases and 2 bases, there was a span of 6 bases. The CDR3 DNA sequence: TGCGCCAGCAGCTTTGGAGACACAGATACGCAGTATTTT. This gives the protein CASSFGDTDTQYF.

This chain joins TRBV29-1 and TRBJ2-1; D ambiguous. The CDR3 covers 13 residues. Germline assignment: CDR1 SQVTM and CDR2 ANQGSEA. Trimming stripped 7 bases from V and 0 bases from J, with 10 bases between. CDR3 in amino acids: CSALTSSYNEQFF. The CDR3 region has the DNA TGCAGCGCTCTGACGAGCTCCTACAATGAGCAGTTCTTC.

V usage is TRBV19 and J usage is TRBJ2-1, with 11 bases lining up with TRBD2. V trimming: 3 bases; J trimming: 7 bases; junction bases outside the gene matches: 2. The CDR3 is made up of 14 amino acids. Germline V CDR1 and CDR2: LNHDA, SQIVND (reference sequence). This CDR3 reads CASSMVAGGNEQFF. The CDR3 coding sequence is TGTGCCAGTAGTATGGTAGCGGGAGGGAATGAGCAGTTCTTC.

This chain joins TRBV6-1 and TRBJ1-2; 9 positions agree with TRBD1. The V gene's germline CDR1 is MNHNS and CDR2 SASEGT. Unmatched junction bases numbered 14, after V lost 5 bases and J lost 4 bases. The CDR3 spans 17 residues. The CDR3 protein is CASSTLGQGILFYGYTF. In DNA, the CDR3 is TGTGCCAGCAGTACCTTAGGACAGGGGATTTTGTTCTATGGCTACACCTTC.

The V gene is TRBV5-1, the J gene TRBJ2-1; 11 bases are a match to TRBD2. This CDR3 region has 15 residues. Germline CDR1 SGHRS, CDR2 YFSETQ. V lost 3 bases to trimming and J lost 5 bases; unmatched junction nucleotides: 4. CDR3 in DNA: TGCGCCAGCAGCTCAACTAGCGGGAGTGACAATGAGCAGTTCTTC. It encodes CASSSTSGSDNEQFF.

V gene TRBV5-6 combines with J gene TRBJ2-7; TRBD1 matches at 10 bases. CDR3 length: 15 residues. Germline V gene lookup returns CDR1 SGHDT and CDR2 YYEEEE. V shed 3 bases, J shed 1 base, and the junction held 4 bases outside the gene matches. The CDR3 DNA reads TGTGCCAGCAGCTACTGGGACAGGGGATCCTACGAGCAGTACTTC. Translation: CASSYWDRGSYEQYF.

The chain couples TRBV20-1 to TRBJ1-1; the D gene is possibly TRBD1 (5 bases). CDR1 and CDR2 (germline): DFQATT, SNEGSKA (reference sequence). V was cut by 0 bases and J by 2 bases, with 10 bases left in between. This CDR3 has 14 residues. The CDR3 loop is CSARDKQGNTEAFF. The CDR3 nucleotides read TGCAGTGCTAGAGATAAGCAGGGCAACACTGAAGCTTTCTTT.

The chain carries TRBV12-3 or TRBV12-4 and TRBJ2-2; TRBD2 aligns across 7 bases. The trim removed 3 bases at V and 8 bases at J, leaving 6 bases unmatched. This CDR3 spans 14 amino acids. Written as DNA, the CDR3 is TGTGCCAGCAGTTTTGGGGCGGGAGCTGGGGAGCTGTTTTTT. It is translated as CASSFGAGAGELFF.

The chain joins TRBV5-1 to TRBJ1-5, with no clear D. This CDR3 is 15 amino acids long. Germline V gene data show CDR1 as SGHRS and CDR2 as YFSETQ. The V end lost 3 bases, the J end lost 7 bases, and 17 bases lay between the germline ends. As DNA, the CDR3 is TGCGCCAGCAGCTCGGGCGGGAGGGCAAACCAGCCCCAGCATTTT. Translating it yields CASSSGGRANQPQHF.

This chain uses TRBV20-1 with TRBJ2-3, with TRBD1 identical over 7 bases. The V segment lost 5 bases and the J segment 0 bases; nucleotides outside the gene matches: 11. There are 16 residues in the CDR3. The germline gives CDR1 DFQATT, CDR2 SNEGSKA (reference sequence). The CDR3, as DNA: TGCAGTGCTCCGGACATGGGACAGCTTAGCACAGATACGCAGTATTTT. As protein: CSAPDMGQLSTDTQYF.

CDR3 sequence reads: CASSLGRLAEYEQYF. CDR3 nucleotides: TGTGCCAGCAGCTTAGGCCGTCTAGCGGAATACGAGCAGTACTTC. This chain joins TRBV13 and TRBJ2-7; 7 positions match TRBD2. The CDR3 is 15 amino acids. V trimming: 0 bases; J trimming: 4 bases; junction bases outside the gene matches: 6. Germline V gene data show CDR1 as PRHDT and CDR2 as FYEKMQ (reference sequence).

The rearrangement uses TRBV4-1 and TRBJ1-4, with TRBD1 identical over 10 bases. Germline lookup yields CDR1 MGHRA and CDR2 YSYEKL. The J segment lost 2 bases and the V segment lost 3 bases, leaving 6 bases of the junction unmatched. This CDR3 comprises 17 residues. The CDR3 nucleotides read TGCGCCAGCAGCCACCGGGACAGGGGACAGACTAATGAAAAACTGTTTTTT. Residues: CASSHRDRGQTNEKLFF.

V usage is TRBV20-1 and J usage is TRBJ1-2, with unresolved D. The CDR3 totals 12 residues. The germline V and J ends were trimmed by 6 bases and 6 bases, with 14 bases remaining between them. Per the germline V gene, CDR1 is DFQATT and CDR2 is SNEGSKA (reference sequence). The CDR3 protein is CSADATLNGYTF. Here the CDR3 DNA reads TGCAGTGCGGACGCAACCCTAAATGGCTACACCTTC.

This sequence joins TRBV5-1 and TRBJ2-7, with a possible D match to TRBD1 (6 bases). The V end was cut by 6 bases, the J end by 5 bases, with 21 bases between. In germline, CDR1 is SGHRS, CDR2 YFSETQ. The CDR3 totals 15 residues. CDR3 sequence: CASTFAGTPPNEQYF. The CDR3 DNA reads as TGCGCCAGCACTTTCGCCGGGACACCACCTAACGAGCAGTACTTC.

This chain joins TRBV23-1 and TRBJ1-3, with 11 positions matching TRBD1. Being an ORF, TRBV23-1 has a function that is uncertain. The CDR3 covers 18 residues. V dropped 6 bases and J dropped 0; count of bases not matched to a gene: 10. The CDR3 loop reads CASRPGTGGTHSGNTIYF. As DNA, the CDR3 is TGCGCCAGCAGGCCCGGGACAGGGGGTACACACTCTGGAAACACCATATATTTT.

The J gene is TRBJ1-1, the V gene TRBV19; tentative D call: TRBD1 (6 bases). Trimming shortened V by 5 bases and J by 4 bases, and 17 bases separated the two germline ends. The CDR3 covers 15 residues. Germline values: CDR1 LNHDA, CDR2 SQIVND (reference sequence). CDR3 protein: CASSGAPGGGTEAFF. The CDR3 DNA sequence: TGTGCCAGTAGTGGCGCCCCCGGGGGCGGCACTGAAGCTTTCTTT.